Sequencing of this T cell receptor (beta chain) was carried out in a study of cytomegalovirus exposure and HLA in healthy donors (dated by TCRdb to 2015 to 2018). Broadly, across the study: An earlier analysis of several hundred of the donors reported around 280 Gb of sequence data and 100 million to 120 million unique TCR beta sequences obtained from about 200 million T cells. To predict cytomegalovirus infection status, the study combined high-throughput TCR immunosequencing, statistical association of individual TCRs with disease status, and machine learning. HLA typing included class I and class II loci at four-digit resolution. In an earlier analysis of 550 to 700 of the donors, high-throughput TCR beta sequencing was used to judge whether each TCR beta V gene segment behaved as functional or pseudogenic. A separate validation cohort of approximately 120 different subjects was used in addition to the roughly 620-subject first cohort. In a later genetic analysis, genome-wide SNP genotypes for about three fifths of the 666 donors were used, and that subset was treated as a discovery cohort. The study used immunosequencing to profile the T cell repertoires of 666 subjects and linked those repertoires to cytomegalovirus serostatus. In a later analysis, previously published TCR beta repertoires from 550 to 750 donors were re-analyzed and high-resolution HLA genotyping was added so that TCR occurrence patterns could be studied. The number of typed donors differed by locus: about 620-640 for A, B, C, DRB1 and DQB1; roughly 510 for DQA1; some 610 for DPA1; and roughly 470 for DPB1. All discovery cohort repertoires had been generated on a single sequencing platform. The genetic ancestry cluster associated with self-reported Caucasian donors included about 84% of the approximately 430 genotyped donors. About five DR-DQ haplotypes were treated as single units for association and clustering because of strong linkage in the cohort. Approximately 300 gigabases of sequencing data and tens of millions of unique TCR sequences were included in an early release covering about 700 HLA-typed donors. Rather than drawing on any new phenotypic data, the later analysis identified candidate immune exposures from TCR beta sequences and the way those sequences occurred across donors. The aim of the study was to test whether cataloging public T cell receptors could identify signatures of past pathogen exposure. Across some 400 genotyped donors of the cohort, an average of approximately 200,000 unique TCR beta nucleotide sequences per donor were sequenced, and roughly 20% of those sequences were non-productive. Alongside the repertoire data, information on donor age, sex, ethnicity and CMV serostatus was compiled. Findings and caveats that apply to the study as a whole: The authors suggested that the approach could potentially be extended to other disease states and immunological phenotypes. In both the original and validation cohorts, the classifier was reported to diagnose cytomegalovirus status with high specificity and sensitivity. A cluster of highly shared sequence variants was judged likely to be a technical artifact of the sequencing pipeline. In a later analysis, HLA-associated TCR beta chains were found to be more clonally expanded and to have lower generation probabilities than equally common non-associated chains. A further reported finding was that TCR beta sequences accurately predicted the HLA-A and HLA-B alleles for most subjects in the first cohort. An earlier analysis of 450 to 750 of the donors showed that most TCR beta V segments appeared in productive rearrangements either about 87% or about 30% of the time, which broadly matched IMGT annotations. In a later analysis, TCR association rates were found to vary across HLA loci, with the most associated TCRs seen for DRB1 alleles and the fewest for HLA-C alleles. Strong co-occurrence of HLA alleles, especially DR and DQ, made assigning TCR associations to individual alleles difficult. V-gene and J-gene trimming of TCR beta chains was associated with a missense DCLRE1C variant in a later genetic analysis, and the association was replicated in an independent cohort. Compared with the approximately 720-donor mean, donors in an Asian-associated ancestry cluster had fewer N-insertions in productive TCRs, according to a later genetic analysis. The 87-base-pair reads could not distinguish some IMGT-functional V segments, including TRBV6-2 and TRBV6-3, so those segments were excluded. Specific HLA alleles were associated with 16,951 TCR beta sequences at a false discovery rate of 0.05 in a later analysis. A later analysis found that most CMV-associated TCR beta chains appeared HLA-restricted, with HLA associations seemingly driven largely by CMV exposure. In this cohort, only TCR beta chains were sequenced, and detectable features were limited by the absence of alpha or paired-chain data. Because HLA typing was unavailable for some donors at each locus, only the typed subset was used in association tests. Presence/absence analyses assumed roughly uniform sequencing depth across donors, an assumption that may not hold. Correlated functional status among segregating V segments might reflect linkage disequilibrium, but an unknown experimental factor could not be ruled out. In vitro tests confirmed that a few of the cytomegalovirus-associated TCR beta chains recognize cytomegalovirus antigens. For the cohort, immune exposure information was limited to CMV serostatus. In the study, approximately 160 TCR beta chains were listed as associated with cytomegalovirus. Because counts were too low, around 18 rarely observed V segments, including chromosome 9 orphons, were left out of the earlier analysis of a few hundred of the donors. A later analysis reported that several top co-occurrence clusters appeared linked to parvovirus B19, influenza, CMV and Epstein-Barr virus. Most TCR sequences were observed very rarely across donors, whereas some public TCRs were present in many individuals.

Libraries were constructed by the immunoSEQ multiplex PCR assay. For the multiplex PCR, a mixture combining 60 forward primers for TCR Vbeta segments and 13 reverse primers for TCR Jbeta segments was used. A multiplex PCR assay on genomic DNA amplified the CDR3 region of rearranged TCR beta genes. The Illumina HiSeq System was used to sequence the amplified TCR beta libraries as 87-base-pair reads. From the authors' description of their analysis: A later analysis tallied tens of millions of unique TCR beta chains across the approximately 670 repertoires, and about 12 million of those chains were shared by two or more donors. Raw reads were error-corrected and collapsed into unique sequences with a nearest-neighbor algorithm that merged closely related sequences to remove PCR and sequencing errors. Alignment of CDR3 sequences to IMGT reference sequences was used to assign V, D and J gene segments. For a sequence to be retained, a match of at least six nucleotides to both a V gene segment and a J gene segment was required. A rearrangement was called productive if the CDR3 had no stop codons and remained in frame with V and J, and every other rearrangement was called non-productive. Following IMGT convention, CDR3 was defined as the stretch from the second conserved V-encoded cysteine up to the conserved J-encoded phenylalanine. In an earlier analysis of approximately 590 of the donors, sequences lacking an unambiguous match to a single V gene segment were excluded. An earlier analysis of fewer than 750 of the donors classified V segments as functional when productive rearrangements were above 56.7% and as segregating when the standard deviation between donors was above 5%. A statistical classification framework was built for diagnosing cytomegalovirus status from the catalog of TCR beta chain sequences. In a later analysis, V and J genes were assigned by comparing TCR nucleotide sequences against IMGT/GENE-DB human TR gene sequences. In a later analysis, CDR3 sequences and most-parsimonious VDJ recombination scenarios were assigned using the TCRdist pipeline. In a later analysis, each TCR beta chain was defined by its CDR3 amino acid sequence together with its V-gene family, and reads without a unique V-gene family were excluded. A later analysis removed roughly 590 highly shared, low-generation-probability nucleotide sequences to deal with suspected cross-contamination and a sequencing artifact. In a later analysis, a clonal expansion index for each public chain was calculated from normalized within-repertoire ranks of inferred template counts. Generation probabilities in a later analysis came from a VDJ recombination model fitted to out-of-frame rearrangements, and those results were checked against IGoR. Hypergeometric tests were used in a later analysis to score TCR-TCR, TCR-HLA and TCR-CMV co-occurrence, with a repertoire-size bias correction applied to the TCR pairs. A later analysis estimated false discovery rates by permuting HLA or CMV assignments 20 times. In a later analysis, co-occurring TCRs were grouped using DBSCAN, and TCRdist sequence similarity was added for clustering within HLA-allele-positive subsets. For co-occurrence clustering, repertoires with fewer than 30,000 or more than 120,000 public chains were excluded, along with roughly 5 repertoires with anomalous nucleotide sharing. TCRdb holds this immuneACCESS table with in-frame rearrangements only. Some clones are missing; in checked studies, unresolved V genes explain under half, and the rest has no known cause. V and J calls and clone size follow that table, whereas D and trimming were derived from the DNA. The sample data list 150,000 to 200,000 clones, and roughly 80% of these were observed just once. Roughly 5.2% of the sample comes from the top ten.

The cohort consisted of 666 healthy bone marrow donors. At the time of sampling, all cohort members were nominally healthy, though unrecorded immune exposures were likely present. The donor tested CMV seropositive and was one of the 289 seropositive cohort members. A peripheral blood sample was collected from each donor, and TCR beta sequencing was performed on peripheral blood mononuclear cells. The Qiagen DNeasy Blood Extraction Kit was used to extract genomic DNA from the blood cell samples. As concerns this clone: Its recognized antigen is unknown. Nothing much larger sits one base from this clone, and base qualities are not available.

The CDR3 goes from the cysteine to the phenylalanine over 14 residues. Here the CDR3 DNA is all that survives: 42 bases in frame from base 1. Trimming leaves V shorter by 5 bases and J shorter by 4 bases, with the junction holding 7 bases beyond the gene matches. CDR1 and CDR2, per the germline V gene, are MDHEN and SYDVKM. The chain is made from TRBV28 and TRBJ1-1, and 7 junction bases match TRBD1. This TCR derives from a woman between 18 and 30 years old in good health and CMV-seropositive. Sequencing was carried out using PBMCs. The sequence in DNA is TGTGCCAGCAGTATGACAGGGATGATCACTGAAGCTTTCTTT. It translates as CASSMTGMITEAFF.